This T cell receptor (beta chain) was identified during a study of glioma-infiltrating T cells. Trimming shortened V by 3 bases and J by 7 bases, and 25 bases separated the two germline ends. Looked up from germline, CDR1 is DFQATT and CDR2 is SNEGSKA (reference sequence). This CDR3 comprises 17 residues. TCR alpha and beta CDR3 regions were amplified from RNA using iRepertoire nested multiplex PCR. Each CDR3 protein gets one entry after TCRdb re-called the multiplex PCR reads with MiXCR. The data show about 130,000 distinct CDR3 sequences, approximately 26% seen once. Input material: glioma tissue, nonneoplastic brain tissue, or PBMCs (not recorded which). The receptor's source is a human donor with low-grade glioma or glioblastoma, undergoing nonglioma brain surgery, or in good health (not recorded which). The genes are TRBV20-1 and TRBJ2-1, with TRBD2 as a possible D gene (7 bases). The CDR3 nucleotides are TGCAGTGCTAGGTTTTGGGAAGGGGGGGGGGCAATGAATGAGCAGTTCTTC. Residues: CSARFWEGGGAMNEQFF.